This is a list of T cell receptor beta chains from one sample in a study of blood T cell repertoires in COVID-19. Libraries were prepared by immunoSEQ multiplex PCR; TCRdb keeps only in-frame clonotypes and omits some of them. The sample contains around 320,000 clones, 90% to 95% of which appear only once. Material: PBMCs or T cells enriched from blood (not recorded which). The receptors were gathered from a woman younger than 45 who had been exposed to COVID-19. Both conserved end residues are part of each CDR3. A D gene is named only where the DNA matches it firmly. Expanded clones are given a class, and other clones once, few, many or no size at all.

D gene: TRBD1; J gene: TRBJ1-2; CDR3 length: 15; clone size: -; V gene: TRBV19; CDR3 DNA: TGTGCCAGTAGTGGGGCCGGGACAGAGAACTATGGCTACACCTTC; CDR3 protein: CASSGAGTENYGYTF
D gene: -; J gene: TRBJ1-6; CDR3 length: 13; clone size: once; V gene: TRBV3-1/TRBV3-2; CDR3 DNA: TGTGCCAGCAGCCAAGTTCTGACCCAGGGTCTCCACTTT; CDR3 protein: CASSQVLTQGLHF
D gene: -; J gene: TRBJ1-2; CDR3 length: 11; clone size: few; V gene: TRBV9; CDR3 DNA: TGTGCCAGCAGCTCCCTAGCCGGCTACACCTTC; CDR3 protein: CASSSLAGYTF
D gene: TRBD2; J gene: TRBJ2-3; CDR3 length: 16; clone size: -; V gene: TRBV4-3; CDR3 DNA: TGCGCCAGCAGCCCAAGATTAGCGGGGGGGCTCGTTACGCAGTATTTT; CDR3 protein: CASSPRLAGGLVTQYF
D gene: -; J gene: TRBJ1-2; CDR3 length: 14; clone size: -; V gene: TRBV2; CDR3 DNA: TGTGCCACCACCCCGGAATCGGGTAACTATGGCTACACCTTC; CDR3 protein: CATTPESGNYGYTF
D gene: -; J gene: TRBJ1-2; CDR3 length: 13; clone size: -; V gene: TRBV6-5; CDR3 DNA: TGTGCCAGCAGGTCGCTACAGGGTTTCGGCTACACCTTC; CDR3 protein: CASRSLQGFGYTF
D gene: TRBD1; J gene: TRBJ2-2; CDR3 length: 14; clone size: -; V gene: TRBV6-5; CDR3 DNA: TGTGCCAGCAAAGACAGGGGACTTACCGGGGAGCTGTTTTTT; CDR3 protein: CASKDRGLTGELFF
D gene: -; J gene: TRBJ2-7; CDR3 length: 13; clone size: -; V gene: TRBV5-4; CDR3 DNA: TGTGCCAGCAGCTGGCACGATTCCTACGAGCAGTACTTC; CDR3 protein: CASSWHDSYEQYF
D gene: TRBD1; J gene: TRBJ2-7; CDR3 length: 14; clone size: -; V gene: TRBV9; CDR3 DNA: TGTGCCAGCAGCGTAGACAACAGGGGTAGCGAGCAGTACTTC; CDR3 protein: CASSVDNRGSEQYF
D gene: TRBD1; J gene: TRBJ2-7; CDR3 length: 17; clone size: -; V gene: TRBV4-2; CDR3 DNA: TGTGCCAGCAGCCAACGGACAGGGGTGCCCACATTCTACGAGCAGTACTTC; CDR3 protein: CASSQRTGVPTFYEQYF
D gene: TRBD1; J gene: TRBJ1-2; CDR3 length: 14; clone size: -; V gene: TRBV5-1; CDR3 DNA: TGCGCCAGCAGCCCTACAGGGGGTCCTCTTGGCTACACCTTC; CDR3 protein: CASSPTGGPLGYTF
D gene: -; J gene: TRBJ2-1; CDR3 length: 17; clone size: -; V gene: TRBV2; CDR3 DNA: TGTGCCAGCAGTATCTTCGTTTGGCAGGGGTCCTACAATGAGCAGTTCTTC; CDR3 protein: CASSIFVWQGSYNEQFF
D gene: TRBD1; J gene: TRBJ1-2; CDR3 length: 14; clone size: -; V gene: TRBV19; CDR3 DNA: TGTGCCAGTAGTATCCAGGGGGCCGTCTATGGCTACACCTTC; CDR3 protein: CASSIQGAVYGYTF
D gene: TRBD1; J gene: TRBJ2-6; CDR3 length: 16; clone size: -; V gene: TRBV7-9; CDR3 DNA: TGTGCCAGCAGCTTAGGGACAGGGACTGGGGCCAACGTCCTGACTTTC; CDR3 protein: CASSLGTGTGANVLTF
D gene: TRBD2; J gene: TRBJ2-7; CDR3 length: 14; clone size: -; V gene: TRBV18; CDR3 DNA: TGTGCCAGCTCCGAACTAGCGGGGGGATCTGTGCAGTACTTC; CDR3 protein: CASSELAGGSVQYF
D gene: -; J gene: TRBJ2-3; CDR3 length: 11; clone size: -; V gene: TRBV20-1; CDR3 DNA: TGCAGTGCTAGGGTGGGGGGGCCGCAGTATTTT; CDR3 protein: CSARVGGPQYF
D gene: TRBD2; J gene: TRBJ2-7; CDR3 length: 16; clone size: once; V gene: TRBV27; CDR3 DNA: TGTGCCAGCAGTAGCCTCCTAGCGGGGGGAACCTACGAGCAGTACTTC; CDR3 protein: CASSSLLAGGTYEQYF